This TCR beta chain was captured in a study of CXCR3-negative and CXCR3-positive naive CD8 T cells. Study-wide context: Sequencing brought in 150 million or so TRB reads altogether, and each library got about 1.5 +/- 0.3 million.

Turning to this clonotype: What it recognizes is unknown.

5' RACE that incorporated UMI labels was used to prepare the TRB cDNA libraries. TCRdb processed the 5' RACE reads again and assigns one entry to each CDR3 protein, with no DNA. This sample contains about 98,000 distinct CDR3 sequences. Phenotypically, naive CD8+ T cells corresponded to CD45RO-CCR7+CD27+CD95-. CDR3 length: 15 residues. Germline V gene lookup returns CDR1 MDHEN and CDR2 SYDVKM. Study results and limitations: TRB CDR3s of CXCR3-positive naive cells were more hydrophobic than those of CXCR3-negative naive cells. Both of the naive subsets showed about the same high diversity, but memory CD8+ cells had much less. After cryopreservation, CXCR3 expression dropped partially; most assays used fresh PBMCs.

The J gene is TRBJ2-7, the V gene TRBV28. This receptor was taken from a human donor in good health. Some clones in this sample may be carry-over from other donors' samples. The sequenced material came from naive CXCR3+ CD8+ T cells from blood. Subset described: CD45RO-CCR7+CD27+CD95- naive CD8+ T cells expressing CXCR3 (TNR3+). The CDR3 sequence is CASSQDRPISYEQYF.